This TCR beta chain was captured in a study of regulatory T cells in long-lasting Graves disease. Study findings and constraints: TCR diversity in persistent Graves' patients was below that of newly diagnosed ones.

This sample's time point: persistent/refractory GD, antithyroid drugs over 5 years with positive TRAb. The TCR library was made from RNA extracted from PBMCs. CDR3 regions were amplified by Arm-PCR using iRepertoire HTBI primers to build TCR beta libraries. TCRdb re-called the multiplex PCR reads with MiXCR, one entry per CDR3 protein. The data show 300,000 to 350,000 distinct CDR3 sequences, roughly a fifth seen once. Notes on this clonotype: No antigen is known for it.

The CDR3 loop spans 14 amino acids. Trimming pared 6 bases from V and 4 bases from J, leaving 10 bases between. The specimen was peripheral blood mononuclear cells (PBMCs), collected when the disease was refractory, from a patient treated with antithyroid drugs. The source of this sequence is a female donor with Graves disease. The rearrangement joins TRBV12-3 or TRBV12-4 to TRBJ1-6, with a tentative D call TRBD1 (6 bases). The CDR3 spells CASSPQGYNSPLHF. CDR3 nucleotides: TGTGCCAGCAGCCCACAGGGTTATAATTCACCCCTCCACTTT.